This T cell receptor (beta chain) derives from a study of beta chain features in type 1 diabetes. Study information: The patients were much like the healthy donors in age, gender and cell yields.

Findings and limits, study-wide: Type 1 diabetes patients showed a moderate but significant shortening of TCRB CDR3s in all four CD4+ subsets. Fewer junction insertions and more nucleotide deletions appeared in type 1 diabetes patients.

This clone was seen more than once but under ten times. No antigen is known for it. Of the isolated RNA, all was reverse transcribed, and so the sequenced material was expressed TCRB transcripts. Sequencing of naive, central memory and regulatory T cell samples gave an average of roughly 4 million reads. Only in-frame clones appear in the TCRdb table, and some are missing; sequencing was by immunoSEQ multiplex PCR. The sample contains 810,000 or so clones, about 17% of which appear only once. V lost 4 bases to trimming and J lost 4 bases, with 10 bases between them. Germline CDR1 reads SGDLS; CDR2 reads YYNGEE. The CDR3 consists of 13 residues.

The material sequenced was naive CD4+ T cells from blood. V gene TRBV9 combines with J gene TRBJ2-3; D gene unclear. This sequence originates from a woman aged 18-29 years in good health. The CDR3: CASSSYWADTQYF. The CDR3, as DNA: TGTGCCAGCAGCTCCTATTGGGCAGATACGCAGTATTTT.